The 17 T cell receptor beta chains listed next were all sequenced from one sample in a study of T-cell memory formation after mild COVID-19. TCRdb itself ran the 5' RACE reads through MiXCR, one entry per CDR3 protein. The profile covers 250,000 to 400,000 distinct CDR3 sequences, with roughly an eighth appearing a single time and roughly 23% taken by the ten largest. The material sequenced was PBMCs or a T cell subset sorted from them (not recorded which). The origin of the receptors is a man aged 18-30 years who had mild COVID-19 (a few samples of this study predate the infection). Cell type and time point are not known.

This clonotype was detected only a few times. The CDR3 region is CASSLIVGEETQYF. CDR3 sequence (DNA): TGTGCCAGCAGCTTAATTGTCGGTGAAGAGACCCAGTACTTC. This chain uses TRBV7-2 with TRBJ2-5; D ambiguous. V lost 2 bases and J 3 bases, leaving 10 bases between the germline ends. CDR1 and CDR2 (germline): SGHTA, FQGNSA. This CDR3 spans 14 amino acids.

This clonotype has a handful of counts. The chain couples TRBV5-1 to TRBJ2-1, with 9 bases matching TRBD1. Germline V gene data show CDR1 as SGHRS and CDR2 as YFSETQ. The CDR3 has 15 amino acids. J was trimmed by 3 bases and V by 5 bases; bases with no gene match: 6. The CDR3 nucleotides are TGCGCCAGCAGAGTGACAGGGGGTGACTACAATGAGCAGTTCTTC. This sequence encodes CASRVTGGDYNEQFF.

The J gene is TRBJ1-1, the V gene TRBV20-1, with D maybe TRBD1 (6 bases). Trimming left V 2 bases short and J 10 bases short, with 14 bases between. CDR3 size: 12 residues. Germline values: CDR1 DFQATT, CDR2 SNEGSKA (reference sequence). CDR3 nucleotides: TGCAGTGCTAGATGGGGGGGGCGCGGAGCTTTCTTT. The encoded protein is CSARWGGRGAFF.

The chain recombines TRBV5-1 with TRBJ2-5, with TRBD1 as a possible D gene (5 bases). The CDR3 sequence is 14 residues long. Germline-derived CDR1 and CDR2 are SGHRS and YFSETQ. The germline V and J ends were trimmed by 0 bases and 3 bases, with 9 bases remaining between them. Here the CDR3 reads CASSLGGTEETQYF. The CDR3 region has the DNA TGCGCCAGCAGCTTGGGGGGCACGGAAGAGACCCAGTACTTC.

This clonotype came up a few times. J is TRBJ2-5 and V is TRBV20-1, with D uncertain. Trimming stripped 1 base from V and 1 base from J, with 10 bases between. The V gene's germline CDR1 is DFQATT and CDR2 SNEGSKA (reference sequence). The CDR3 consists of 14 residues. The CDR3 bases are TGCAGTGCTAGAGGTCCCGGCAGCCAAGAGACCCAGTACTTC. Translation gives CSARGPGSQETQYF.

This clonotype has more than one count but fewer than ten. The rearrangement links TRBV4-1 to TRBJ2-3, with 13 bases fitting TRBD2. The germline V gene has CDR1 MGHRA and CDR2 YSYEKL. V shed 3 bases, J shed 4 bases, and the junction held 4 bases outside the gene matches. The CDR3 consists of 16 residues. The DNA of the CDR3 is TGCGCCAGCAGCCATAGGACTAGCGGGAGCGCAGATACGCAGTATTTT. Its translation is CASSHRTSGSADTQYF.

The CDR3 DNA is TGTGCCAGCAGGACCGAGAGCTCCTATAATTCACCCCTCCACTTT. Encoded protein: CASRTESSYNSPLHF. This chain joins TRBV2 and TRBJ1-6; D gene unclear. The ends were cut back, 6 bases at V and 0 bases at J, with 9 bases in the middle. The CDR3 loop spans 15 amino acids. In germline, CDR1 is SNHLY, CDR2 FYNNEI.

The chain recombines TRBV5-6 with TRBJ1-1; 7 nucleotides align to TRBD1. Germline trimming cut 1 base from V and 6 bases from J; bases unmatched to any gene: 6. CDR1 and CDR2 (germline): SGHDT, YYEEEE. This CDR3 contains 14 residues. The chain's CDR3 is CASSLSQGVSEAFF. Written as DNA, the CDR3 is TGTGCCAGCAGCTTGAGCCAGGGGGTATCTGAAGCTTTCTTT.

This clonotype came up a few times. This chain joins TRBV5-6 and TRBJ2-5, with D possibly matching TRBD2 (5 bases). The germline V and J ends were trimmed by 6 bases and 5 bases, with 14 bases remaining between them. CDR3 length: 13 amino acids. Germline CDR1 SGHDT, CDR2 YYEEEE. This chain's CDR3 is CASNSGGGETQYF. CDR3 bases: TGTGCCAGCAACTCCGGAGGCGGGGAGACCCAGTACTTC.

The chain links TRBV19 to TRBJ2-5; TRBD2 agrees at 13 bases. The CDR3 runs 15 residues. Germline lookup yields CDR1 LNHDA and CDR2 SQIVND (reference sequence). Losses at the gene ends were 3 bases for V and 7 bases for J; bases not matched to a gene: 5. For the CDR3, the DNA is TGTGCCAGTAGTATGACTAGCGGGGGGCCAATGACCCAGTACTTC. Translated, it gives CASSMTSGGPMTQYF.

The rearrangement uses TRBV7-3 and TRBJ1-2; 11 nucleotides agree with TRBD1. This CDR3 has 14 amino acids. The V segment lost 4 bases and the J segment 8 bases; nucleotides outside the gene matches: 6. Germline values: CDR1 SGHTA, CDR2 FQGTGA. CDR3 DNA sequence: TGTGCCAGCAGCTCCGGGACAGGGGGGTCGGGCTACACCTTC. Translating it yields CASSSGTGGSGYTF.

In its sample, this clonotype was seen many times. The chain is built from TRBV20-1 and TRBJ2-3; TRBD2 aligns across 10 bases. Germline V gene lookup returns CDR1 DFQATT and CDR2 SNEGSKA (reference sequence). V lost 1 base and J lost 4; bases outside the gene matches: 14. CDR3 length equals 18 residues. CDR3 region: CSARVTPGASGGSDTQYF. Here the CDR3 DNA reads TGCAGTGCTAGAGTTACCCCGGGGGCTAGCGGGGGCTCAGATACGCAGTATTTT.

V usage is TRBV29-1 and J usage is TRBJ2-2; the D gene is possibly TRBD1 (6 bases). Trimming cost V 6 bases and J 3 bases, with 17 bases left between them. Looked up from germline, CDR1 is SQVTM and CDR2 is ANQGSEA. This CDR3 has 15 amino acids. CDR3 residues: CSVYSGAADTGELFF. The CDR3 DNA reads TGCAGCGTCTACTCAGGGGCGGCGGACACCGGGGAGCTGTTTTTT.

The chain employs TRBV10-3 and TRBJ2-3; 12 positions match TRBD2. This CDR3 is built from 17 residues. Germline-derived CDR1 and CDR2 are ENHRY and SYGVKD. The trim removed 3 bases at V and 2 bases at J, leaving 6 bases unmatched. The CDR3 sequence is CAISETRTSGNTDTQYF. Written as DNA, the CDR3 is TGTGCCATCAGTGAAACTCGGACTAGCGGGAACACAGATACGCAGTATTTT.

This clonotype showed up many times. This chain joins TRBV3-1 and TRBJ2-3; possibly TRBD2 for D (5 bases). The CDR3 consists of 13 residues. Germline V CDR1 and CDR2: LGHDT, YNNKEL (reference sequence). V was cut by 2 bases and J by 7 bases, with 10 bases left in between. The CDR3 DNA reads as TGTGCCAGCAGCCAACAAACGGGAAATACGCAGTATTTT. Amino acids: CASSQQTGNTQYF.

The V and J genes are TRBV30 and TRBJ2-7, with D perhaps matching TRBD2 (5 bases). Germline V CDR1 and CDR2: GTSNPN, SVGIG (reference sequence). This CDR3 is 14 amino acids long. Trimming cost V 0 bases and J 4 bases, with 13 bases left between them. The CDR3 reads CAWSVGLVSYEQYF. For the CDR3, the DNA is TGTGCCTGGAGTGTAGGACTGGTTTCGTACGAGCAGTACTTC. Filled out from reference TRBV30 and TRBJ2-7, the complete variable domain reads SQTIHQWPATLVQPVGSPLSLECTVEGTSNPNLYWYRQAAGRGLQLLFYSVGIGQISSEVPQNLSASRPQDRQFILSSKKLLLSDSGFYLCAWSVGLVSYEQYFGPGTRLTVT.

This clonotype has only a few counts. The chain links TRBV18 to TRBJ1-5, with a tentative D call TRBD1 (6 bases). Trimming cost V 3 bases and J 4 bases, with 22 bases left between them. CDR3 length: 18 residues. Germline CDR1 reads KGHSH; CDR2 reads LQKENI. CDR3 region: CASSPSRFWGGPNQPQHF. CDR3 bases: TGTGCCAGCTCACCGTCACGGTTCTGGGGGGGGCCTAATCAGCCCCAGCATTTT.